This is a list of T cell receptor beta chains from one sample in a study of OX40 agonist ivuxolimab in advanced cancers. Generated by immunoSEQ multiplex PCR, the TCRdb table keeps only in-frame clones and is missing some. This repertoire shows about 67,000 clones, approximately 84% found once; its top ten account for 2% to 2.5%. Here the sequenced sample was CD4+ or CD8+ T cells sorted from blood, taken in a trial of the OX40 agonist ivuxolimab. The source is an adult with an advanced solid tumor such as melanoma, head and neck, liver or kidney cancer. CDR3s include the opening cysteine and the closing phenylalanine or tryptophan. The order of the fields is V gene, D gene, J gene, clone size, CDR3 DNA, CDR3 protein. The D gene is left open where the match is weak. Expanded clones are given a class, and other clones once, few, many or no size at all.

TRBV5-1	TRBD1	TRBJ1-6	.	TGCGCCAGCAGCTATAGACAGGGAGGGTCACCCCTCCACTTT	CASSYRQGGSPLHF
TRBV18	.	TRBJ1-1	.	TGTGCCAGCTCACCAAACAGGTCGAGTACTGAAGCTTTCTTT	CASSPNRSSTEAFF
TRBV6-1	.	TRBJ2-7	.	TGTGCCAGCAGTGAAAGTGAGGGCTCCTACGAGCAGTACTTC	CASSESEGSYEQYF
TRBV2	.	TRBJ2-6	.	TGTGCCAGCCTAGCTTCTGGGGCCAACGTCCTGACTTTC	CASLASGANVLTF
TRBV7-2	TRBD1	TRBJ2-7	.	TGTGCCAGCAGCTTGAGGACAGGGAGGAGGGACAGGTCCTACGAGCAGTACTTC	CASSLRTGRRDRSYEQYF
TRBV18	TRBD2	TRBJ2-2	.	TGTGCCAGCTCACTAGAACTAGCGGGAGATAGCACCGGGGAGCTGTTTTTT	CASSLELAGDSTGELFF
TRBV7-3	.	TRBJ2-3	.	TGTGCCAGCAGCGTCGAGGGGGATACGCAGTATTTT	CASSVEGDTQYF
TRBV7-2	TRBD2	TRBJ2-3	few	TGTGCCAGCAGCTTACGGTCTAGCGGGGTTGCGCAGTATTTT	CASSLRSSGVAQYF
TRBV7-3	TRBD2	TRBJ2-5	.	TGTGCCAGCAGCCCCCGGACGGGAGGGCCTGGTATCCAGTACTTC	CASSPRTGGPGIQYF
TRBV6-1	.	TRBJ1-2	.	TGTGCCTCAAGCCAGAGGGGCGTGGGGGGCTACACCTTC	CASSQRGVGGYTF
TRBV4-1	.	TRBJ2-5	.	TGCGCCAGCAGCCAAATACGGAAGGAGACCCAGTACTTC	CASSQIRKETQYF
TRBV10-3	.	TRBJ2-7	many	TGTGCCATCAGTGAATCAGGAACCTACGAGCAGTACTTC	CAISESGTYEQYF
TRBV10-3	.	TRBJ1-2	.	TGTGCCATCAGTGAGTCGACGGGGGTACTAACATATGGCTACACCTTC	CAISESTGVLTYGYTF
TRBV6-5	.	TRBJ1-2	.	TGTGCCAGCAGTTACTCCTCCCAGGTCTATGGCTACACCTTC	CASSYSSQVYGYTF
TRBV15	.	TRBJ2-3	.	TGTGCCACCAGCAGAGATCTGGGGGCGGGTAGCCGGGATACGCAGTATTTT	CATSRDLGAGSRDTQYF